This T cell receptor beta chain was sequenced in a study of tumor-infiltrating lymphocytes in primary liver carcinoma. Looking at the study overall: Stage T1-T3 N0M0 and a size of roughly 4 to 10 cm characterized the tumors.

The J segment lost 4 bases and the V segment lost 2 bases, leaving 7 bases of the junction unmatched. There are 15 residues in the CDR3. The germline V gene has CDR1 SEHNR and CDR2 FQNEAQ (reference sequence). The authors made TCR beta cDNA from 500 to 600 ng total RNA with a constant-region primer. A slightly modified ARM-PCR protocol with three nested multiplex PCR rounds produced these TCR beta libraries. The first two PCR rounds used TRBV1-TRBV30 forward primers with a C-beta reverse primer, about 10 cycles each. TCRdb itself ran the multiplex PCR reads through MiXCR, one entry per CDR3 protein. The table shows roughly 180,000 distinct CDR3 sequences, with over 45% occurring only once. This clonotype has only a few counts. For blood RNA, unsorted whole blood served as the source, and germline DNA was extracted too.

V is TRBV7-9 and J is TRBJ2-5, with 7 nucleotides matching TRBD1. This sequence was found in a middle-aged man with primary liver carcinoma and hepatitis B virus infection. Sequencing input: peripheral blood. CDR3 sequence (DNA): TGTGCCAGCAGCTTACAGCAACAGGGGTCAGAGACCCAGTACTTC. Translating it yields CASSLQQQGSETQYF.